One and the same sample provided the 8 T cell receptor beta chains below, sequenced in a study of T cell clones after liver transplantation. The repertoire was sequenced with immunoSEQ multiplex PCR; TCRdb's copy has only in-frame clones and lacks some. This sample has about 45,000 clones, with about 86% found just once. Source: CD4+ T cells from blood, taken 24 months after liver transplant. These receptors originate from a human patient who received a liver transplant. A share of the T cells may be of graft donor origin.

The chain links TRBV9 to TRBJ1-2; 9 bases are a match to TRBD1. Germline assignment: CDR1 SGDLS and CDR2 YYNGEE. V was clipped by 4 bases and J by 4 bases; unmatched bases: 8. The CDR3 runs 15 residues. CDR3 loop: CASSSQGAVRYGYTF. The CDR3, as DNA: TGTGCCAGCAGCTCACAGGGGGCGGTTCGCTATGGCTACACCTTC.

The genes are TRBV4-2 and TRBJ2-1, with TRBD2 matching over 9 bases. Germline lookup yields CDR1 LGHNA and CDR2 YNFKEQ. The CDR3 is made up of 15 amino acids. Trimming took 1 base from V and 7 from J; bases not matched to a gene: 5. As DNA, the CDR3 is TGTGCCAGCAGCCAAGTGCTAGCGGGGTGGAATGAGCAGTTCTTC. Translated: CASSQVLAGWNEQFF.

This clone was counted only a few times. The gene calls are TRBV4-1 and TRBJ1-1, with a weak D call TRBD1 (6 bases). V was shortened by 1 base and J by 1 base, with 13 bases between the two germline ends. CDR1 and CDR2 (germline): MGHRA, YSYEKL. The CDR3 sequence is 16 residues long. CDR3 coding DNA: TGCGCCAGCAGCCAAGGGAGACAGGCATGGAACACTGAAGCTTTCTTT. Protein sequence: CASSQGRQAWNTEAFF.

The chain has TRBV5-5 and TRBJ1-1; D is ambiguous. The V gene's germline CDR1 is SGHKS and CDR2 YYEKEE (reference sequence). Trimming cost V 0 bases and J 0 bases, with 6 bases left between them. There are 14 residues in the CDR3. The CDR3 nucleotides read TGTGCCAGCAGCTTGGTGACCGTGAACACTGAAGCTTTCTTT. Protein sequence: CASSLVTVNTEAFF. Combining the CDR3 with reference TRBV5-5 and TRBJ1-1 gives the whole variable domain DAGVTQSPTHLIKTRGQQVTLRCSPISGHKSVSWYQQVLGQGPQFIFQYYEKEERGRGNFPDRFSARQFPNYSSELNVNALLLGDSALYLCASSLVTVNTEAFFGQGTRLTVV.

The CDR3 loop is CASSVGLAELYEQYF. Written as DNA, the CDR3 is TGTGCCAGCAGCGTGGGACTAGCGGAGCTCTACGAGCAGTACTTC. V is TRBV11-2 and J is TRBJ2-7; 11 bases are a match to TRBD2. Germline CDR1 reads SGHAT; CDR2 reads FQNNGV. V shed 5 bases and J 3 bases; nucleotides not matched to a gene: 6. The CDR3 spans 15 residues.

The gene calls are TRBV9 and TRBJ1-3, with a weak D call TRBD1 (6 bases). Deletions cut 4 bases from V and 0 bases from J, with 14 bases between. Germline V gene data show CDR1 as SGDLS and CDR2 as YYNGEE. The CDR3 loop spans 16 amino acids. DNA for the CDR3: TGTGCCAGCAGCTTGATAGGGGGGATCTCTGGAAACACCATATATTTT. Translating gives CASSLIGGISGNTIYF.

This clone showed up just once. V gene TRBV25-1 combines with J gene TRBJ2-3; 12 bases align to TRBD1. Per germline, CDR1 MGHDK and CDR2 SYGVNS. V lost 5 bases and J lost 8; bases outside the gene matches: 8. The CDR3 loop spans 15 amino acids. The CDR3 DNA is TGTGCCAGCAGTCCGGGACAGGGGGCGCAGGGTACGCAGTATTTT. Translating it yields CASSPGQGAQGTQYF.

V is TRBV5-6 and J is TRBJ2-2; D remains unclear. The V end was cut by 0 bases, the J end by 4 bases, with 7 bases between. Germline V gives CDR1 SGHDT, CDR2 YYEEEE. This CDR3 has 14 residues. CDR3 amino acids: CASSLVAITGELFF. CDR3 DNA: TGTGCCAGCAGCTTGGTGGCCATCACCGGGGAGCTGTTTTTT.